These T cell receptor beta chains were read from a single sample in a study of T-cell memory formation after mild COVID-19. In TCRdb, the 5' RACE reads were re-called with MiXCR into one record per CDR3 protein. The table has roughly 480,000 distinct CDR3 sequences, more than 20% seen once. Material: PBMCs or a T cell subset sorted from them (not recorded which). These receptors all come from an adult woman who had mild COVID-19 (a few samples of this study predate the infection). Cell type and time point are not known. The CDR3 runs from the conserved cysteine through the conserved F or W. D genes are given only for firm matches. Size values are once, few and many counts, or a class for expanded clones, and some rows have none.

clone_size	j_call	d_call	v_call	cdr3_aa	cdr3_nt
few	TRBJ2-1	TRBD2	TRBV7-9	CASSPRGLAGDNEQFF	TGTGCCAGCAGCCCCCGAGGTCTAGCGGGGGACAATGAGCAGTTCTTC
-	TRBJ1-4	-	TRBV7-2	CASSSLGVVNEKLFF	TGTGCCAGCAGCTCTTTAGGTGTGGTTAATGAAAAACTGTTTTTT
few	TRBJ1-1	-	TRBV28	CASMGNTEAFF	TGTGCCAGCATGGGGAACACTGAAGCTTTCTTT
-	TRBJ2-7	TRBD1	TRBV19	CASRPGTGLYEQYF	TGTGCCAGCCGCCCCGGGACAGGCCTCTACGAGCAGTACTTC
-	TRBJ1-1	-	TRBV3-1	CASSDRRGTEAFF	TGTGCCAGCAGCGATAGACGTGGCACTGAAGCTTTCTTT
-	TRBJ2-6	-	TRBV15	CATSRAGVDVLTF	TGTGCCACCAGCAGAGCGGGGGTGGACGTCCTGACTTTC
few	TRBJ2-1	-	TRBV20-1	CSAEGESGYNEQFF	TGCAGTGCTGAGGGAGAAAGCGGATACAATGAGCAGTTCTTC
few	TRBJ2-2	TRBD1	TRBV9	CASSAGQAANTGELFF	TGTGCCAGCAGCGCCGGACAGGCGGCGAACACCGGGGAGCTGTTTTTT
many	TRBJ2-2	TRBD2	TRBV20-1	CSARGRGLASELFF	TGCAGTGCTAGAGGGAGAGGACTAGCGAGCGAGCTGTTTTTT
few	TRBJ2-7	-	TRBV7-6	CASSLVPDLIYEQYF	TGTGCCAGCAGCTTAGTCCCCGATTTAATTTACGAGCAGTACTTC
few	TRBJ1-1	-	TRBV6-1	CASSSGDRDGLSSTEAFF	TGTGCCAGCAGTTCCGGAGACCGGGACGGACTCTCGAGCACTGAAGCTTTCTTT
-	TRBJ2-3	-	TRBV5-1	CASSLSTTDTQYF	TGCGCCAGCAGCTTGAGCACCACAGATACGCAGTATTTT
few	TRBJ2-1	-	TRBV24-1	CATSDSEGEQFF	TGTGCCACCAGTGACTCAGAAGGTGAGCAGTTCTTC
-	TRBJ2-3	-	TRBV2	CASSEALGRLGTQYF	TGTGCCAGCAGTGAAGCGCTTGGCCGTTTGGGTACGCAGTATTTT
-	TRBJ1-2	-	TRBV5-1	CASRLGGSSPSYGYTF	TGCGCCAGCAGATTGGGGGGCAGCTCACCCAGCTATGGCTACACCTTC
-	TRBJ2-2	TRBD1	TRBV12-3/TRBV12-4	CASSWDSTTGELFF	TGTGCCAGCAGCTGGGACAGCACTACCGGGGAGCTGTTTTTT
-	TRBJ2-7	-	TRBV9	CDSSVDTGLYEQYF	TGTGACAGCAGCGTAGACACAGGCCTCTACGAGCAGTACTTC
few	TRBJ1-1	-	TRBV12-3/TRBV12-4	CASSFGRGNTEAFF	TGTGCCAGCAGTTTTGGTAGGGGGAACACTGAAGCTTTCTTT
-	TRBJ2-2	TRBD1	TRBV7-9	CASRPGTAGELFF	TGTGCCAGCAGACCCGGGACAGCCGGGGAGCTGTTTTTT
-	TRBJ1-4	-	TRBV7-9	CASSLEVGSGEKLFF	TGTGCCAGCAGCTTAGAGGTCGGATCTGGTGAAAAACTGTTTTTT
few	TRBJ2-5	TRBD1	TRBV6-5	CASRLTGGDVTQYF	TGTGCCAGCAGATTGACAGGGGGGGATGTGACCCAGTACTTC
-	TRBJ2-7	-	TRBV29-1	CSVEDRVYEQYF	TGCAGCGTTGAAGACAGGGTTTACGAGCAGTACTTC
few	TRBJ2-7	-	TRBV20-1	CSAPQDYEQYF	TGCAGTGCTCCACAGGACTACGAGCAGTACTTC
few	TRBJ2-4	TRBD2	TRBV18	CASSPGTAGGAQYF	TGTGCCAGCTCACCGGGGACCGCGGGGGGAGCTCAGTACTTC
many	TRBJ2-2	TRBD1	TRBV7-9	CASRHRGHNTGELFF	TGTGCCAGCAGACACAGGGGGCACAACACCGGGGAGCTGTTTTTT
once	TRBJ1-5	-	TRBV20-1	CSARRLNQPQHF	TGCAGTGCTAGGCGCCTCAATCAGCCCCAGCATTTT
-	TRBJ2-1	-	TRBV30	CAWSVGAGADEQFF	TGTGCCTGGAGTGTTGGGGCAGGGGCCGATGAGCAGTTCTTC
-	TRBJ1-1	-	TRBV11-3	CASTGRLNTEAFF	TGTGCCAGTACGGGACGGTTGAACACTGAAGCTTTCTTT
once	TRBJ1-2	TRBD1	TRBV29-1	CSVGSRAGGDLGYTF	TGCAGCGTTGGATCGAGAGCAGGGGGCGATCTTGGCTACACCTTC
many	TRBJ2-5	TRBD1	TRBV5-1	CASSPGQGAVETQYF	TGCGCCAGCAGCCCCGGACAGGGGGCGGTGGAGACCCAGTACTTC
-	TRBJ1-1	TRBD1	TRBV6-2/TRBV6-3	CATTGQGNRGTEAFF	TGTGCCACGACGGGACAGGGAAATAGGGGGACTGAAGCTTTCTTT
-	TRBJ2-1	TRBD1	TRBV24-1	CATSLQGNNEQFF	TGTGCCACCAGTCTACAGGGGAACAATGAGCAGTTCTTC
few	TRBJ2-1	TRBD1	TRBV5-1	CASSLWDRDYNEQFF	TGCGCCAGCAGCTTGTGGGACAGGGACTACAATGAGCAGTTCTTC
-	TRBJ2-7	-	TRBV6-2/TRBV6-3	CASSYSRVLYEQYF	TGTGCCAGCAGTTACTCTCGGGTCCTCTACGAGCAGTACTTC
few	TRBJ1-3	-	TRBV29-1	CSVEEGVGNTIYF	TGCAGCGTCGAAGAAGGGGTTGGAAACACCATATATTTT
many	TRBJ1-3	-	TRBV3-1	CASSPNAGRDTGNTIYF	TGTGCCAGCAGCCCTAATGCCGGCCGGGACACTGGAAACACCATATATTTT
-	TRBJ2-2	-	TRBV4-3	CASSQVGVDTGELFF	TGCGCCAGCAGCCAAGTCGGCGTCGACACCGGGGAGCTGTTTTTT
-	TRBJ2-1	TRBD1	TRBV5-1	CASSLAAQGQGNEQFF	TGCGCCAGCAGCTTGGCCGCACAGGGACAGGGCAATGAGCAGTTCTTC
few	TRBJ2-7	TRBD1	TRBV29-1	CSVEGGKDRVPYEQYF	TGCAGCGTTGAAGGTGGAAAGGACAGGGTCCCCTACGAGCAGTACTTC
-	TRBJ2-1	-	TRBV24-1	CATSGPGINEQFF	TGTGCCACCAGTGGCCCGGGCATCAATGAGCAGTTCTTC
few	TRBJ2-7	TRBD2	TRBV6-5	CASSFSRTSGGSYEQYF	TGTGCCAGCAGTTTTTCCCGGACTAGCGGGGGCTCCTACGAGCAGTACTTC
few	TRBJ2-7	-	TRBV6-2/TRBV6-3	CASSPTLRYEQYF	TGTGCCAGCAGCCCAACATTGCGCTACGAGCAGTACTTC
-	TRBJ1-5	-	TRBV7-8	CASSLRRGDQPKHF	TGTGCCAGCAGCCTCCGGCGGGGGGATCAGCCCAAGCATTTT
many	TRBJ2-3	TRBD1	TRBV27	CASSGTGGSLFTDTQYF	TGTGCCAGTTCGGGGACAGGGGGTTCCCTTTTCACAGATACGCAGTATTTT
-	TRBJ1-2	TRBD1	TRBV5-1	CASSYKTGGAYGYTF	TGCGCCAGCAGCTACAAGACAGGGGGCGCCTATGGCTACACCTTC
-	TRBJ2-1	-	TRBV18	CASSPPGPYNEQFF	TGTGCCAGCTCACCTCCCGGGCCCTACAATGAGCAGTTCTTC
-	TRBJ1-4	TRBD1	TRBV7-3	CASSPGQGSKLFF	TGTGCCAGCAGCCCCGGACAGGGTTCAAAACTGTTTTTT
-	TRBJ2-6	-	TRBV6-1	CASRPPLLLANVLTF	TGTGCCAGCAGACCCCCCCTGCTGTTAGCCAACGTCCTGACTTTC
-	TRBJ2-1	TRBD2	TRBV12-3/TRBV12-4	CASSLFLTSGHSSSYNEQFF	TGTGCCAGCAGTTTGTTTCTCACTAGCGGACACTCGAGCTCCTACAATGAGCAGTTCTTC
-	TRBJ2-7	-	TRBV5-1	CASSSRQASYEQYF	TGCGCCAGCAGCTCAAGACAGGCCTCCTACGAGCAGTACTTC
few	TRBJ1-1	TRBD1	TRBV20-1	CSALTGASEAFF	TGCAGTGCTTTGACAGGGGCATCTGAAGCTTTCTTT
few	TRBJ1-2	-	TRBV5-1	CASSLAQESYGYTF	TGCGCCAGCAGCTTGGCCCAGGAATCCTATGGCTACACCTTC
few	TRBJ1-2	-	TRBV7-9	CASSLVVHFTF	TGTGCCAGCAGCTTAGTTGTCCACTTCACCTTC